The text below deals with one T cell receptor (beta chain). Its antigen remains unidentified. Data came from immunoSEQ multiplex PCR; TCRdb stores just in-frame clones and leaves some out. The top ten hold less than 6% of the sample, which has some 30,000 clones, roughly 80% seen once. This sample is part of a study of vaccination effects on CD4 cells after COVID-19. V was shortened by 0 bases and J by 7 bases, with 10 bases between the two germline ends. This CDR3 comprises 15 residues. Germline CDR1 reads MNHEY; CDR2 reads SVGAGI. Antigen-specific CD4+ T cells were expanded with viral peptide pools in the ViraFEST assay before sequencing. Culture proceeded for more than 8 days, and CD4+ T cells were then isolated. Of the BNT162b2 and mRNA-1273 vaccines, participants received two doses of one or the other.

The starting material was CD4+ T cells from PBMCs cultured with SARS-CoV-2 spike peptides, obtained after COVID-19 vaccination. The sequence came from a human donor who received a COVID-19 vaccine. Some clones in this sample may be carry-over from other donors' samples. This chain uses TRBV6-5 with TRBJ1-6; D is perhaps TRBD1 (6 bases). The CDR3 region has the DNA TGTGCCAGCAGTTACTCGATTACAGGGAATTCACCCCTCCACTTT. It is translated as CASSYSITGNSPLHF.